These 10 T cell receptor beta chains were all obtained from the same sample, sequenced in a study of spatial heterogeneity in lung cancer. TCRdb called the 5' RACE reads again in MiXCR, with one record for every CDR3 protein. Among 95,000 or so distinct CDR3 sequences listed, about 9.4% were seen once. This sample's time point: sample taken at primary tumor resection. The study sequenced unsorted whole RNA from tumor, nontumor lung or frozen PBMC. The specimen comprised PBMCs, sampled at surgery. The receptors here all came from a male donor with early-stage non-small cell lung cancer.

This clonotype was observed at least ten times. V and J are TRBV6-5 and TRBJ1-2; D is unresolved. Trimming shortened V by 2 bases and J by 4 bases, and 11 bases separated the two germline ends. CDR3 length equals 14 residues. Germline V gene data show CDR1 as MNHEY and CDR2 as SVGAGI. CDR3 nucleotide sequence: TGTGCCAGCAGTTACGATCCGTTATTCTATGGCTACACCTTC. Encoded protein: CASSYDPLFYGYTF.

There are many counts of this clonotype. The CDR3 nucleotides are TGTGCCAGCAGCCCCGGGGGCGCCCTAGGCAATGAGCAGTTCTTC. Residues: CASSPGGALGNEQFF. The chain links TRBV5-4 to TRBJ2-1; the D call may be TRBD1 or TRBD2 (6 bases each). Germline-derived CDR1 and CDR2 are SGHNT and YYREEE (reference sequence). Trimming removed 4 bases from V and 6 bases from J, with 17 bases in between. The length of the CDR3 is 15 residues. The variable domain in full, completed from reference TRBV5-4 and TRBJ2-1, reads ETGVTQSPTHLIKTRGQQVTLRCSSQSGHNTVSWYQQALGQGPQFIFQYYREEENGRGNFPPRFSGLQFPNYSSELNVNALELDDSALYLCASSPGGALGNEQFFGPGTRLTVL.

This clonotype was seen a handful of times. V gene TRBV21-1 combines with J gene TRBJ2-3; TRBD1 was called by the table and not checked on the DNA. TRBV21-1 corresponds to a pseudogene. The CDR3 covers 15 residues. CDR3 in amino acids: CASSKGTGSTDTQYF. The CDR3, as DNA: TGTGCCAGCAGCAAAGGGACAGGGAGCACAGATACGCAGTATTTT.

The J gene is TRBJ1-2, the V gene TRBV28; D unclear. The V end lost 4 bases, the J end lost 1 base, and 13 bases lay between the germline ends. The germline V gene encodes CDR1 MDHEN and CDR2 SYDVKM. CDR3 length: 15 amino acids. The CDR3 region has the DNA TGTGCCAGCAGTTCAACATCGGGATTTAACTATGGCTACACCTTC. Its protein is CASSSTSGFNYGYTF.

This chain links TRBV10-3 with TRBJ2-2; 9 bases agree with TRBD2. Trimming at V came to 5 bases and at J to 2 bases, leaving 3 bases not matched to a gene. In germline, CDR1 is ENHRY, CDR2 SYGVKD. This CDR3 is built from 15 residues. Written as DNA, the CDR3 is TGTGCCATCAGTCCTAGCGGGACTAACACCGGGGAGCTGTTTTTT. Translated: CAISPSGTNTGELFF.

This clonotype has ten or more counts. This chain connects TRBV5-1 to TRBJ2-2, with D perhaps matching TRBD2 (5 bases). CDR3 length: 15 residues. Germline CDR1 and CDR2: SGHRS and YFSETQ. The V end was cut by 5 bases, the J end by 2 bases, with 13 bases between. Here the CDR3 reads CASSSDPKNTGELFF. The CDR3 nucleotides are TGCGCCAGCAGTAGCGACCCGAAAAACACCGGGGAGCTGTTTTTT. The complete variable domain, with remaining parts taken from reference TRBV5-1 and TRBJ2-2, reads KAGVTQTPRYLIKTRGQQVTLSCSPISGHRSVSWYQQTPGQGLQFLFEYFSETQRNKGNFPGRFSGRQFSNSRSEMNVSTLELGDSALYLCASSSDPKNTGELFFGEGSRLTVL.

There are many counts of this clonotype. The chain recombines TRBV29-1 with TRBJ2-2, with TRBD1 matching 8 bases. Trimming removed 7 bases from V and 4 bases from J; junction bases left unmatched: 11. The CDR3 covers 15 residues. CDR1 is SQVTM, CDR2 ANQGSEA, per germline. The CDR3 loop reads CSATTTGVATGELFF. CDR3 bases: TGCAGCGCCACCACGACAGGGGTGGCCACCGGGGAGCTGTTTTTT.

This clonotype was observed many times. The rearrangement uses TRBV2 and TRBJ1-5, with a possible D match to TRBD1 (6 bases). CDR3 length: 13 residues. Trimming removed 9 bases from V and 4 bases from J, with 13 bases in between. Germline V gene sequence: CDR1 SNHLY, CDR2 FYNNEI. As DNA, the CDR3 is TGTGCCAGTCATGGACAGATAAATCAGCCCCAGCATTTT. Translation gives CASHGQINQPQHF.

The sample holds many counts of this clonotype. The chain links TRBV12-3 or TRBV12-4 to TRBJ2-7, with D possibly TRBD2 on 5 matching bases. V was pared by 7 bases and J by 9 bases, with 22 bases between. CDR3 length: 14 amino acids. CDR3 sequence reads: CASTLGSGRGRQYF. CDR3 DNA: TGTGCCAGCACCTTGGGGAGCGGTAGAGGGAGGCAGTACTTC.

This clonotype was picked up a small number of times. The genes are TRBV29-1 and TRBJ2-7; no definite D call. CDR3 size: 11 residues. The germline V and J ends were trimmed by 7 bases and 4 bases, with 11 bases remaining between them. CDR1 is SQVTM and CDR2 is ANQGSEA in the germline V gene. The CDR3 region has the DNA TGCAGCGCTCAATTACCGTACGAGCAGTACTTC. Translation: CSAQLPYEQYF.